This T cell receptor (beta chain) came from a study of lymphopenia after photon versus proton radiotherapy. Measured with immunoSEQ multiplex PCR; TCRdb has only the in-frame clones, and not every one. This table has 150,000 to 200,000 clones, around nine tenths appearing once. Points from the study as a whole: Only patients who died were analyzed for survival; proton advantage is unproven. Proton therapy kept repertoires fairly stable, unlike photons, which gained effector/memory cells. Oligoclonal CD8+ Temra expansion after nadir drove photon patients' diversity drop. A bigger post-nadir fall in TCR diversity correlated inversely with survival time in deceased patients.

Comment on this clone: Its antigen is currently unknown.

The CDR3 sequence is 15 residues long. Looked up from germline, CDR1 is SEHNR and CDR2 is FQNEAQ (reference sequence). Trimming cost V 4 bases and J 4 bases, with 13 bases left between them. The chain couples TRBV7-9 to TRBJ1-4; D is perhaps TRBD1 (6 bases). The starting material was peripheral blood, obtained from a patient treated with photon-based radiotherapy. The receptor was derived from a man aged 45-65 years with gastric cancer. The CDR3 loop reads CASSSGQGFNEKLFF. Written as DNA, the CDR3 is TGTGCCAGCAGCTCGGGACAAGGGTTTAATGAAAAACTGTTTTTT.